The clone carrying this T cell receptor beta chain has a handful of counts. This sample is drawn from a study of blood T cell repertoires in COVID-19. From germline, CDR1 is SGHRS and CDR2 YFSETQ. The CDR3 spans 18 residues. After removal of 4 bases from V and 5 bases from J, the junction contained 16 bases not matched to a gene. Repertoires were generated with immunoSEQ multiplex PCR, while TCRdb's copy carries only in-frame clones and drops some. Of about 220,000 clones in the sample, 65% to 85% were seen once. This rearrangement joins TRBV5-1 to TRBJ2-5; 11 bases fit TRBD2. Sequencing was done on a sample of PBMCs or T cells enriched from blood (not recorded which). The source of this sequence is a woman in her fifties or sixties who had recovered from COVID-19. CDR3 in amino acids: CASSLKLLSGGAGETQYF. CDR3 nucleotide sequence: TGCGCCAGCAGCCTAAAGTTGCTTAGCGGGGGGGCCGGGGAGACCCAGTACTTC.